One T cell receptor (beta chain) is described in this entry. The CDR3 extends over 13 amino acids. Germline V gives CDR1 SGHNT, CDR2 YYREEE (reference sequence). Trimming at V came to 4 bases and at J to 4 bases, leaving 3 bases not matched to a gene. The sample is drawn from a study of blood T cell repertoires in COVID-19. The table came from immunoSEQ multiplex PCR; TCRdb's copy has only in-frame clones and leaves some out. The data show about 340,000 clones, more than 75% seen once. Sequencing was done on a sample of peripheral blood. The chain couples TRBV5-4 to TRBJ1-2, with TRBD1 matching over 8 bases. This clonotype was obtained from a woman in her forties or fifties with COVID-19, enrolled during active disease. CDR3: CASSQDRGYGYTF. The CDR3 region has the DNA TGTGCCAGCAGCCAAGACAGGGGCTATGGCTACACCTTC. Filled out from reference TRBV5-4 and TRBJ1-2, the complete variable domain reads ETGVTQSPTHLIKTRGQQVTLRCSSQSGHNTVSWYQQALGQGPQFIFQYYREEENGRGNFPPRFSGLQFPNYSSELNVNALELDDSALYLCASSQDRGYGYTFGSGTRLTVV.